Sequencing of this T cell receptor (beta chain) was carried out in a study of cytomegalovirus exposure and HLA in healthy donors. The wider study: The 120 validation repertoires and the approximately 670 first-cohort repertoires shared a platform, a later analysis reported.

This CDR3 contains 14 residues. The V gene lost 1 base and the J gene lost 0 bases, with 7 bases spanning the gap. Per germline, CDR1 SGHRS and CDR2 YFSETQ. As concerns this clone: The antigen is unknown.

TCRdb's copy holds only in-frame clones and misses some; the assay was immunoSEQ multiplex PCR. In the table there are roughly 100,000 clones, roughly nine tenths of which are singletons. Notes on the study in general: According to the study, around 180 TCR beta chains were cytomegalovirus-associated. Among the CMV-associated chains, three were confirmed in vitro as specific for CMV antigens. Most observed TCR sequences were rare, whereas some public TCRs were detected in many donors.

The sequenced sample was PBMCs. The J gene is TRBJ1-1, the V gene TRBV5-1; D gene uncertain. The receptor was derived from a woman aged 18 to 35 in good health and CMV-seropositive. In DNA, the CDR3 is TGCGCCAGCAGCTTGACAGAAATGAACACTGAAGCTTTCTTT. Protein: CASSLTEMNTEAFF.